A single sample gave rise to the 5 T cell receptor beta chains below, sequenced in a study of T-cell memory formation after mild COVID-19. Via MiXCR, TCRdb re-called the 5' RACE reads, giving one row per CDR3 protein. The sample has about 400,000 distinct CDR3 sequences; 20% to 25% are singletons. Sequenced: PBMCs or a T cell subset sorted from them (not recorded which). All receptors come from an adult woman who had mild COVID-19 (a few samples of this study predate the infection). Cell type and time point are not known.

This clonotype has just a few counts. V and J are TRBV7-9 and TRBJ1-2; TRBD1 might be the D (5 bases). The germline V gene has CDR1 SEHNR and CDR2 FQNEAQ (reference sequence). V dropped 3 bases and J dropped 5 bases, with 13 bases sitting between them. This CDR3 is 14 amino acids long. For the CDR3, the DNA is TGTGCCAGCAGCTTGTCTGGCCCAGGGTATGGCTACACCTTC. Protein: CASSLSGPGYGYTF.

The V call is TRBV20-1, the J call TRBJ2-2; 9 positions agree with TRBD2. CDR1 DFQATT and CDR2 SNEGSKA come from the germline V gene (reference sequence). The CDR3 extends over 17 amino acids. The V segment lost 4 bases and the J segment 2 bases; nucleotides outside the gene matches: 11. CDR3 DNA sequence: TGCAGTGCTACTCCCGATAGCGGGGGTGCCAACACCGGGGAGCTGTTTTTT. This codes for CSATPDSGGANTGELFF.

The chain has TRBV5-1 and TRBJ2-7, with D perhaps TRBD2 (5 bases). Trimming left V 4 bases short and J 3 bases short, with 11 bases between. Germline V CDR1 and CDR2: SGHRS, YFSETQ. The length of the CDR3 is 13 residues. In DNA, the CDR3 is TGCGCCAGCAGCCAGATCGGGGTCTACGAGCAGTACTTC. Translation gives CASSQIGVYEQYF.

The chain couples TRBV9 to TRBJ2-7; 7 positions agree with TRBD2. J gave up 2 bases and V 0 bases, and 5 bases lay outside the gene matches. CDR1 SGDLS and CDR2 YYNGEE come from the germline V gene. CDR3 size: 15 residues. CDR3 sequence (DNA): TGTGCCAGCAGCGTAGGCGGTGGGGGGGCCTACGAGCAGTACTTC. It codes for CASSVGGGGAYEQYF.

The CDR3 loop reads CASRSPGKRTEAFF. CDR3 DNA sequence: TGTGCCAGCAGGTCTCCAGGGAAGCGGACTGAAGCTTTCTTT. The chain combines TRBV11-2 with TRBJ1-1; a weak D match, TRBD1 (5 bases). The V end lost 6 bases, the J end lost 5 bases, and 16 bases lay between the germline ends. Germline CDR1 and CDR2: SGHAT and FQNNGV. The CDR3 loop spans 14 amino acids.